A selection of T cell receptor beta chains follows, all from one sample in a study of T-cell reconstitution after alpha-beta-depleted transplantation in children. MiXCR was run by TCRdb on the PCR reads, yielding one entry per CDR3 protein. The table records about 120,000 distinct CDR3 sequences, about 23% of them present only once. The sequences come from PBMCs, mostly from graft donor cells, collected 180 days after TCRalphabeta/CD19-depleted stem cell transplant. These receptors originate from a male patient between 2 and 10 years old who had a stem cell transplant for chronic granulomatous disease, so the T cells may come from the graft donor. CDR3s include the opening cysteine and the closing phenylalanine or tryptophan. Expanded clones are given a class, and other clones once, few, many or no size at all.

abundance	v_gene	j_gene	CDR3aa
.	TRBV3-1	TRBJ1-5	CASRPAALLAGHARQPQHF
few	TRBV6-5	TRBJ2-1	CASRFGQYNEQFF
many	TRBV4-3	TRBJ2-7	CASSQVPSGSPSYEQYF
many	TRBV20-1	TRBJ2-3	CSAPGLAGGPPTDTQYF
.	TRBV7-6	TRBJ2-3	CASSMNREKRDTQYF
.	TRBV20-1	TRBJ2-1	CSAREGVADYSYNEQFF
many	TRBV7-9	TRBJ2-2	CASSLVSNTGELFF
.	TRBV27	TRBJ1-2	CASSRDNYVYTF
few	TRBV20-1	TRBJ2-5	CSVSAGARETQYF
few	TRBV20-1	TRBJ2-3	CSARSPLLHPGTDTQYF
many	TRBV6-5	TRBJ2-2	CASTQYRVKTRTGELFF
many	TRBV20-1	TRBJ2-7	CSARDRPGTSGRVHEQYF
.	TRBV7-2	TRBJ2-3	CASSLARLAGGRDTQYF
few	TRBV12-3/TRBV12-4	TRBJ2-7	CASSYHSYEQYF
.	TRBV11-2	TRBJ2-3	CASRLGSDTQYF
few	TRBV10-3	TRBJ2-1	CAIKNLNNEQFF
.	TRBV5-2	TRBJ1-1	CASSLSWAGEANLVTEAFF